The rows below give T cell receptor beta chains drawn from one sample of a study of T cell repertoires in cytomegalovirus infection. These receptors' antigens are unknown. TCRdb re-called the reads with MiXCR, one entry per CDR3 protein. In the table there are some 71,000 distinct CDR3 sequences, under 30% of which are singletons. Sequencing used CD8+ T cells from cultured PBMCs, obtained from culture after CMV antigen stimulation. These receptors all come from a human donor in good health (CMV status not recorded). Some clones in this sample may be carry-over from other donors' samples. Each CDR3 is given with its conserved first and last residue. The D gene is left open where the match is weak. Clone size is not always given. Where it is, it says once, few, many or a class for expanded clones.

clone_size d_call j_call v_call cdr3_aa cdr3_nt
many NA TRBJ1-6 TRBV7-2 CASSLVMDSPLHF TGTGCCAGCAGCTTAGTTATGGATTCACCCCTCCACTTT
NA NA TRBJ2-5 TRBV28 CASRPPGVGTETQYF TGTGCCAGCAGACCCCCCGGGGTGGGGACAGAGACCCAGTACTTC
few TRBD1 TRBJ1-2 TRBV6-2/TRBV6-3 CASSYSKKDRGSGGYTF TGTGCCAGCAGTTACTCGAAGAAGGACAGGGGTAGCGGTGGCTACACCTTC
NA NA TRBJ1-2 TRBV6-1 CASSYGTYDGYTF TGTGCCAGCAGTTACGGGACGTACGATGGCTACACCTTC
NA TRBD2 TRBJ2-1 TRBV5-1 CASSPSGRDNEQFF TGCGCCAGCAGCCCTTCGGGGAGGGACAATGAGCAGTTCTTC
many NA TRBJ2-1 TRBV5-1 CASSLEQPYNEQFF TGCGCCAGCAGCTTGGAACAGCCCTACAATGAGCAGTTCTTC
NA NA TRBJ1-5 TRBV27 CASSPGANQPQHF TGTGCCAGCAGTCCTGGGGCGAATCAGCCCCAGCATTTT
NA NA TRBJ2-7 TRBV27 CASSPDLPTDTYEQYF TGTGCCAGCAGCCCTGACCTTCCGACAGACACCTACGAGCAGTACTTC
NA TRBD2 TRBJ2-2 TRBV7-8 CASSPGGLVFTGELFF TGTGCCAGCAGCCCTGGGGGACTAGTTTTCACCGGGGAGCTGTTTTTT
NA NA TRBJ2-7 TRBV29-1 CSVGHDEQYF TGCAGCGTTGGACATGACGAGCAGTACTTC
few TRBD1 TRBJ2-1 TRBV27 CATSDRGDYNEQFF TGTGCCACTAGCGACAGGGGGGATTACAATGAGCAGTTCTTC
few NA TRBJ2-3 TRBV6-1 CASSGAGGTDTQYF TGTGCCAGCAGTGGCGCTGGTGGAACAGATACGCAGTATTTT
NA NA TRBJ1-2 TRBV3-1 CASSQDPGTPTTNYGYTF TGTGCCAGCAGCCAAGATCCCGGGACTCCTACAACTAACTATGGCTACACCTTC
few TRBD2 TRBJ2-4 TRBV4-3 CASSQSEGLVDLFGAKNIQYF TGCGCCAGCAGCCAAAGTGAGGGACTAGTGGACCTCTTTGGGGCCAAAAACATTCAGTACTTC
NA NA TRBJ1-1 TRBV5-6 CASSLEGTEAFF TGTGCCAGCAGCTTGGAGGGCACTGAAGCTTTCTTT
few NA TRBJ1-2 TRBV7-8 CASARRKWNYGYTF TGTGCCAGCGCCAGACGGAAATGGAACTATGGCTACACCTTC
NA NA TRBJ2-1 TRBV12-3/TRBV12-4 CASSSRGISSYNEQFF TGTGCCAGCAGCTCGAGGGGTATTAGCTCCTACAATGAGCAGTTCTTC
NA TRBD2 TRBJ2-5 TRBV20-1 CSASGTSGGARETQYF TGCAGTGCTAGTGGGACTAGCGGGGGGGCCCGGGAGACCCAGTACTTC
NA NA TRBJ2-1 TRBV14 CASSQEIGNEQFF TGTGCCAGCAGCCAAGAAATAGGCAATGAGCAGTTCTTC
many NA TRBJ1-2 TRBV19 CASSINRIVSGYTF TGTGCCAGTAGTATCAACAGGATCGTCAGCGGCTACACCTTC
few NA TRBJ2-1 TRBV10-1 CASSDQRSGYNEQFF TGCGCCAGCAGTGATCAGCGGAGTGGCTACAATGAGCAGTTCTTC
NA NA TRBJ2-6 TRBV16 CASSQSYRAGANVLTF TGTGCCAGCAGCCAATCGTATAGGGCAGGGGCCAACGTCCTGACTTTC
few NA TRBJ2-7 TRBV7-8 CASDQGLNDEQYF TGTGCCAGCGATCAGGGGTTGAACGACGAGCAGTACTTC
NA TRBD1 TRBJ1-1 TRBV4-1 CASSQGQGASEAFF TGCGCCAGCAGCCAAGGACAGGGGGCGTCTGAAGCTTTCTTT
many NA TRBJ2-3 TRBV12-3/TRBV12-4 CAQNRVADTQYF TGTGCCCAAAACAGGGTTGCCGATACGCAGTATTTT
NA NA TRBJ1-2 TRBV30 CAVERVQANFYGYTF TGTGCCGTAGAGAGGGTACAGGCAAATTTCTATGGCTACACCTTC
NA NA TRBJ2-2 TRBV12-3/TRBV12-4 CASSPGSGGELFF TGTGCCAGCAGTCCCGGCTCGGGCGGGGAGCTGTTTTTT
few TRBD1 TRBJ2-1 TRBV7-6 CASSLAGTGPNEQFF TGTGCCAGCAGCTTAGCCGGGACAGGGCCTAATGAGCAGTTCTTC
NA TRBD1 TRBJ1-2 TRBV6-5 CASSSGQGDLYGYTF TGTGCCAGCAGTTCGGGACAGGGGGATCTCTATGGCTACACCTTC
few TRBD2 TRBJ2-7 TRBV7-2 CASSLGGASGGAYEQYF TGTGCCAGCAGCTTAGGGGGTGCTAGCGGGGGGGCTTACGAGCAGTACTTC
many NA TRBJ2-1 TRBV6-5 CASRAGGDEQFF TGTGCCAGCAGGGCCGGAGGAGATGAGCAGTTCTTC
many TRBD1 TRBJ1-1 TRBV7-9 CASSLPGQLQNTEAFF TGTGCCAGCAGCTTACCGGGACAGCTACAGAACACTGAAGCTTTCTTT
NA NA TRBJ1-2 TRBV4-1 CASSQETTGGYGYTF TGCGCCAGCAGCCAAGAAACCACAGGTGGCTATGGCTACACCTTC
many TRBD1 TRBJ2-7 TRBV6-5 CASSSRGLRSEQYF TGTGCCAGCAGTTCGAGGGGGCTCCGCTCCGAGCAGTACTTC
few NA TRBJ2-1 TRBV12-3/TRBV12-4 CASSLSGHEQFF TGTGCCAGCAGTCTCTCGGGCCATGAGCAGTTCTTC
many NA TRBJ2-5 TRBV12-3/TRBV12-4 CASTPVPGTQYF TGTGCCAGCACGCCCGTCCCGGGGACCCAGTACTTC
many TRBD1 TRBJ2-7 TRBV7-2 CASSLGGQTYEQYF TGTGCCAGCAGCCTAGGGGGACAGACGTACGAGCAGTACTTC
few NA TRBJ2-7 TRBV7-2 CASSEEGEQYF TGTGCCAGCAGCGAGGAGGGCGAGCAGTACTTC
few TRBD2 TRBJ2-3 TRBV27 CASSLTSGRAGTQYF TGTGCCAGCAGTTTAACTAGCGGGAGGGCCGGGACGCAGTATTTT
few NA TRBJ1-6 TRBV28 CASSLLSEGYNSPLHF TGTGCCAGCAGCCTCCTTAGCGAAGGCTATAATTCACCCCTCCACTTT
NA TRBD1 TRBJ2-7 TRBV7-9 CASSSATGTDEQYF TGTGCCAGCAGCTCAGCTACCGGGACAGACGAGCAGTACTTC
few NA TRBJ1-3 TRBV20-1 CSARDPATSGNTIYF TGCAGTGCTAGAGATCCCGCGACCTCTGGAAACACCATATATTTT
NA NA TRBJ2-1 TRBV19 CASRGTHGINKQFF TGTGCCAGTAGGGGGACTCACGGCATCAATAAGCAGTTCTTC
many TRBD2 TRBJ2-1 TRBV7-8 CASSSGTSGGDKAYNEQFF TGTGCCAGCAGCTCGGGGACTAGCGGGGGGGACAAAGCCTACAATGAGCAGTTCTTC
few NA TRBJ2-7 TRBV27 CASSPTTTTYEQYF TGTGCCAGCAGTCCGACGACAACGACCTACGAGCAGTACTTC
few TRBD1 TRBJ1-5 TRBV7-6 CASSLGDRGSNQPQHF TGTGCCAGCAGCTTAGGGGACAGGGGCAGCAATCAGCCCCAGCATTTT
many NA TRBJ2-1 TRBV4-3 CASRVWGTRNEQFF TGCGCCAGCCGCGTATGGGGAACAAGGAATGAGCAGTTCTTC
NA TRBD1 TRBJ2-7 TRBV19 CATTRGSSYEQYF TGTGCCACAACCAGGGGGAGCTCCTACGAGCAGTACTTC
NA NA TRBJ1-3 TRBV7-8 CASSPLTLGNTIYF TGTGCCAGCAGCCCCCTGACCCTCGGAAACACCATATATTTT
few NA TRBJ1-1 TRBV12-3/TRBV12-4 CASSFLGFQAFF TGTGCCAGCAGTTTTCTAGGCTTTCAGGCTTTCTTT
NA NA TRBJ1-5 TRBV11-2 CASSLGLWQPQHF TGTGCCAGCAGCTTGGGGCTATGGCAGCCCCAGCATTTT
many TRBD1 TRBJ2-5 TRBV4-3 CASSQDVGRGLQETQYF TGCGCCAGCAGCCAAGATGTAGGCAGGGGGCTGCAAGAGACCCAGTACTTC
NA NA TRBJ2-2 TRBV11-2 CTSSLSNTGELFF TGTACCAGCAGCTTGTCGAACACCGGGGAGCTGTTTTTT
many NA TRBJ1-3 TRBV20-1 CSVRYGNTIYF TGCAGTGTCAGATATGGAAACACCATATATTTT
few TRBD1 TRBJ2-7 TRBV2 CASSGDSATYEQYF TGTGCCAGCAGTGGGGACAGCGCAACCTACGAGCAGTACTTC
NA NA TRBJ2-7 TRBV14 CASSQDLGSKTYEQYF TGTGCCAGCAGCCAAGACCTGGGTTCTAAAACCTACGAGCAGTACTTC
few TRBD2 TRBJ2-7 TRBV7-6 CASSSRGGPTGDEQYF TGTGCCAGCAGCTCCCGGGGGGGTCCCACGGGGGACGAGCAGTACTTC
NA TRBD1 TRBJ2-3 TRBV7-9 CASSLGTGIDTQYF TGTGCCAGCAGCTTAGGGACAGGTATAGATACGCAGTATTTT